This T cell receptor (beta chain) originates from a study of blood T cell repertoires in COVID-19 (dated by TCRdb to 2020 to 2022). The study in broad terms: Samples from collaborators originated in the United States, Italy and Spain and spanned both the acute and convalescent phases of COVID-19. The prospective study material was composed of cDNA or gDNA derived from T cells, B-cell-depleted T cells, or PBMCs. The dataset comprised deeply sampled blood TCRbeta repertoires from subjects exposed to, actively infected with, or recovered from COVID-19. The repertoires were made available in a free public database intended to serve as a resource for research on the immune response to SARS-CoV-2. The samples were drawn from two sources: the first 160 participants of the ongoing ImmuneRACE study, and 1,000 to 1,500 subjects contributed by 6 global collaborators. A de-identified subject ID, COVID-19 status, age in years and sex were almost always included in the sample metadata. Where HLA class I and class II types were available, the types were taken from metadata supplied by the sample provider, not from assay-based typing.

Concerning this clone: There is no known antigen for this receptor. Base qualities are not provided; no much larger clone lies one nucleotide away.

The investigation overall reported the following: The quantity of clinical and demographic metadata differed by source and by participant and was supplied without curation.

TCRbeta CDR3 regions were amplified from genomic DNA using the immunoSEQ Assay, a bias-controlled multiplex PCR. The original pipeline was this. Nucleated cell counts per sample were estimated from amplification of reference gene primers within the assay. Sequence reads were collapsed and filtered to measure the absolute abundance of every unique TCRbeta CDR3 rearrangement. For each sample, productive Simpson clonality was calculated as the square root of Simpson's diversity index across productive rearrangements. The source is immuneACCESS, and TCRdb retained only in-frame sequences with V and J called. Part of the clones is not carried over; for the studies checked, unresolved V genes explain less than half of this, and the remainder is unexplained. V and J calls and clone size are copied from that table; D and trimming were computed from the DNA. This sample is represented by about 210,000 clones; 80% to 90% of them were singletons. The ten largest clones represent about a tenth of the sample.

The cysteine opens and the phenylalanine closes a CDR3 of 14 amino acids. Left in the record is the CDR3 DNA by itself, 42 bases read in frame from the first base. Looking up the germline V gene yields CDR1 MDHEN and CDR2 SYDVKM. V is reduced by 6 bases and J by 3 bases, leaving a spacing of 14 bases between them. Participants in the prospective study were aged roughly 18 to 100 years, lived in under 30 United States geographic areas, and enrolled through a virtual design. To assign participants to cohorts, the prospective study relied on clinical history that participants themselves reported in a screening survey and a study questionnaire. Mobile phlebotomists in the prospective study collected whole blood, serum and a nasopharyngeal or oropharyngeal swab from every participant. Participants in the prospective study had the option to provide additional blood draws and questionnaires over a roughly 2-month period. Before DNA extraction, blood samples from the prospective study were shipped at room temperature or frozen.

The sequence joins TRBV28 to TRBJ1-2; the D gene is perhaps TRBD1, on 6 matching bases. Sequencing used PBMCs or T cells enriched from blood (not recorded which). This TCR derives from a man aged 18 to 35 with acute COVID-19. The nucleotide sequence is given as TGTGCCAGCAGGGTACAGGGTTCGGACTATGGCTACACCTTC. This encodes CASRVQGSDYGYTF.